The 6 T cell receptor beta chains below come from one sample, sequenced in a study of response to subunit inactivated influenza vaccine. TCRdb re-analysed the RT-PCR reads in MiXCR, keeping a single row per CDR3 protein. The data contain under 200,000 distinct CDR3 sequences, approximately 12% of them seen just once; the ten biggest clones take up approximately 32%. The sample was also reused in another study, on T cells expressing NK-cell markers. That study adds: As the method of synthesis, 5'RACE template switching with UMIs yielded TCR beta cDNA.

Sequencing used CD8+ T cells sorted from PBMCs, obtained 11 to 12 days after vaccination. All receptors come from a man aged 45 to 65 who received an inactivated influenza vaccine.

DNA of the CDR3: TGCGCCAGCAGCCAAGACCCCCCGGGTAGTTCTAATGAAAAACTGTTTTTT. Translated: CASSQDPPGSSNEKLFF. The chain recombines TRBV4-3 with TRBJ1-4; D gene ambiguous. Germline V lookup: CDR1 LGHNA, CDR2 YSLEER. CDR3 length: 17 amino acids. V lost 0 bases and J lost 3, with 14 bases in between.

The rearrangement uses TRBV29-1 and TRBJ2-1; D unresolved. V lost 2 bases to trimming and J lost 4 bases, with 15 bases between them. CDR3 length equals 15 residues. The germline gives CDR1 SQVTM, CDR2 ANQGSEA. DNA for the CDR3: TGCAGCGTTGAATATGGGCAGACTGTTTACAATGAGCAGTTCTTC. Its translation is CSVEYGQTVYNEQFF.

Only a few counts were recorded for this clonotype. As DNA, the CDR3 is TGCGCCAGCAGTGATGAAACCTTCGAACTCACAGATACGCAGTATTTT. Protein sequence: CASSDETFELTDTQYF. This chain joins TRBV10-1 and TRBJ2-3, with D uncertain. CDR1 and CDR2 from the germline V gene are WNHNN and SYGVQD (reference sequence). V was pared by 3 bases and J by 2 bases, with 15 bases between. The CDR3 runs to 16 residues.

This clonotype appeared a few times. The CDR3: CASSQGTSGLAKNIQYF. The CDR3, as DNA: TGCGCCAGCAGCCAAGGGACTAGCGGGTTAGCCAAAAACATTCAGTACTTC. The chain uses TRBV4-1 and TRBJ2-4, with 11 bases identical to TRBD2. Germline-derived CDR1 and CDR2 are MGHRA and YSYEKL. Losses at the gene ends were 1 base for V and 0 bases for J; bases not matched to a gene: 2. CDR3 length: 17 residues.

This clonotype came up a few times. V usage is TRBV7-9 and J usage is TRBJ2-3; D call uncertain. CDR3 length equals 15 residues. Germline V gene data show CDR1 as SEHNR and CDR2 as FQNEAQ (reference sequence). V lost 5 bases to trimming and J lost 3 bases, with 15 bases between them. The CDR3 protein is CASSRPPGWTDTQYF. In nucleotides, the CDR3 is TGTGCCAGCAGCCGCCCGCCGGGTTGGACAGATACGCAGTATTTT. The variable domain in full, with the rest retrieved from reference TRBV7-9 and TRBJ2-3, is DTGVSQNPRHKITKRGQNVTFRCDPISEHNRLYWYRQTLGQGPEFLTYFQNEAQLEKSRLLSDRFSAERPKGSFSTLEIQRTEQGDSAMYLCASSRPPGWTDTQYFGPGTRLTVL.

This rearrangement joins TRBV20-1 to TRBJ1-1; the D is unclear. The V and J ends lost 4 bases and 1 base respectively, with 13 bases between them. This CDR3 is built from 14 residues. Germline lookup yields CDR1 DFQATT and CDR2 SNEGSKA (reference sequence). In nucleotides, the CDR3 is TGCAGTGCTACCCCTTTTGTCTCGAACACTGAAGCTTTCTTT. This codes for CSATPFVSNTEAFF.